This TCR beta chain was retrieved from a study of Graves' ophthalmopathy and Graves' hyperthyroidism. V was clipped by 5 bases and J by 2 bases; unmatched bases: 5. Looked up from germline, CDR1 is SGHRS and CDR2 is YFSETQ. The CDR3 sequence is 14 residues long. Amplified material comprised TCR beta CDR3 regions derived from RNA transcripts. RT-PCR in the first round used HTBI primers; a second-round multiplex PCR followed. TCRdb analysed the multiplex PCR reads with MiXCR anew, one entry per CDR3 protein. The sample shows around 590,000 distinct CDR3 sequences, under 45% of them seen only once. Sequencing was done on a sample of peripheral blood or thyroid tissue (not recorded which). The chain links TRBV5-1 to TRBJ2-3; 7 bases agree with TRBD2. This receptor was taken from an adult man with Graves' hyperthyroidism. CDR3 in DNA: TGCGCCAGCAGTTCCGGGACTACCACAGATACGCAGTATTTT. Translated: CASSSGTTTDTQYF. Variable domain in full (rest from reference TRBV5-1 and TRBJ2-3): KAGVTQTPRYLIKTRGQQVTLSCSPISGHRSVSWYQQTPGQGLQFLFEYFSETQRNKGNFPGRFSGRQFSNSRSEMNVSTLELGDSALYLCASSSGTTTDTQYFGPGTRLTVL.